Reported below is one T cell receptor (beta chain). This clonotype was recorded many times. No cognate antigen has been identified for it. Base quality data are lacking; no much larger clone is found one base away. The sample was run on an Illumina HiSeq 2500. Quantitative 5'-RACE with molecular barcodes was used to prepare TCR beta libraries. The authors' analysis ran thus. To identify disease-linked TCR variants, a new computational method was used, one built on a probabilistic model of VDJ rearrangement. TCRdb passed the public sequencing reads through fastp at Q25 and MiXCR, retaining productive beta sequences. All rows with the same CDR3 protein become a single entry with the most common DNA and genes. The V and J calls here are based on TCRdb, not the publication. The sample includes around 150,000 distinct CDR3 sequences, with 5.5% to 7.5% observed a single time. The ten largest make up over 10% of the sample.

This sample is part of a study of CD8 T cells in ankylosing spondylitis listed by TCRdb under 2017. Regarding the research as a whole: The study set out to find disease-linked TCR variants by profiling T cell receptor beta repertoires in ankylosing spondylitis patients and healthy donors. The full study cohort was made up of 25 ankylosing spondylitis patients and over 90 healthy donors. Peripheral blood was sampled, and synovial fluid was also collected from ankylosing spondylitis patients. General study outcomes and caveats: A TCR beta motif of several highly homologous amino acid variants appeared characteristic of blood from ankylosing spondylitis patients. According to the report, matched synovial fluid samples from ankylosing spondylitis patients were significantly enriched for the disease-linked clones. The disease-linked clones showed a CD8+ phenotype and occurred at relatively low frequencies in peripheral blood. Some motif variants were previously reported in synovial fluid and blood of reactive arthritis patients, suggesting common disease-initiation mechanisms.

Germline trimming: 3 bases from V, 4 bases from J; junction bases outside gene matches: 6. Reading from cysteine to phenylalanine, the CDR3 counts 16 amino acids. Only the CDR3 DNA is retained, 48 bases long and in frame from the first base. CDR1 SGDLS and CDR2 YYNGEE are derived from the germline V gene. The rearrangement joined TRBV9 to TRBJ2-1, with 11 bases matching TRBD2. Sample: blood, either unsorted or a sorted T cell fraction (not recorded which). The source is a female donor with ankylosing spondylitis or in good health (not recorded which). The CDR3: CASSDSSGGPYNEQFF. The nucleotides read TGTGCCAGCAGCGACTCTAGCGGGGGGCCTTACAATGAGCAGTTCTTC.